These 7 T cell receptor beta chains share one sample of origin, sequenced in a study of OX40 agonist ivuxolimab in advanced cancers. Profiling relied on immunoSEQ multiplex PCR, and the TCRdb table lists in-frame clones only, not all of them. The sample records about 45,000 clones, approximately 84% being singletons. Sequenced here: CD4+ or CD8+ T cells sorted from blood, sampled in a trial of the OX40 agonist ivuxolimab. The source is an adult with an advanced solid tumor such as melanoma, head and neck, liver or kidney cancer.

The genes are TRBV5-1 and TRBJ2-7, with 13 bases that match TRBD2. The CDR3 totals 15 residues. After removal of 4 bases from V and 3 bases from J, the junction contained 4 bases not matched to a gene. CDR1 and CDR2 from the germline V gene are SGHRS and YFSETQ. The CDR3 DNA sequence: TGCGCCAGCAGCCAGGGACTAGCGGGATTCTACGAGCAGTACTTC. Translation: CASSQGLAGFYEQYF.

This clone was seen more than once but under ten times. The V and J genes are TRBV19 and TRBJ1-1; D is unresolved. There are 12 residues in the CDR3. CDR1 and CDR2 (germline): LNHDA, SQIVND (reference sequence). V lost 3 bases to trimming and J lost 3 bases, with 5 bases between them. The CDR3 region has the DNA TGTGCCAGTAGTATGTCGGACACTGAAGCTTTCTTT. Residues: CASSMSDTEAFF.

The V and J genes are TRBV27 and TRBJ1-1, with unresolved D. The CDR3 is 14 residues long. The germline gives CDR1 MNHEY, CDR2 SMNVEV (reference sequence). The V end was cut by 3 bases, the J end by 0 bases, with 8 bases between. The CDR3 bases are TGTGCCAGCAGTTTGAGCAGCATGAACACTGAAGCTTTCTTT. Its translation: CASSLSSMNTEAFF.

J is TRBJ2-1 and V is TRBV7-2; a weak D match, TRBD2 (5 bases). The CDR3 has 15 amino acids. Trimming stripped 8 bases from V and 0 bases from J, with 14 bases between. CDR1 is SGHTA and CDR2 is FQGNSA in the germline V gene. Here the CDR3 reads CASWFVGSSYNEQFF. DNA for the CDR3: TGTGCCAGCTGGTTTGTGGGGAGCTCCTACAATGAGCAGTTCTTC.

The chain couples TRBV19 to TRBJ2-6; no clear D. The germline V and J ends were trimmed by 7 bases and 0 bases, with 10 bases remaining between them. Per the germline V gene, CDR1 is LNHDA and CDR2 is SQIVND (reference sequence). This CDR3 is 15 amino acids long. For the CDR3, the DNA is TGTGCCAGTACTGATTATTTCTCTGGGGCCAACGTCCTGACTTTC. The encoded protein is CASTDYFSGANVLTF.

The genes are TRBV2 and TRBJ1-1; perhaps TRBD1 as D (6 bases). Trimming stripped 8 bases from V and 8 bases from J, with 15 bases between. Germline loops: CDR1 SNHLY, CDR2 FYNNEI. The CDR3 covers 12 residues. CDR3 sequence reads: CASESVTGEAFF. CDR3 DNA sequence: TGTGCCAGCGAAAGTGTCACAGGGGAAGCTTTCTTT.

In its sample, this clone was seen a few times. V gene TRBV29-1 combines with J gene TRBJ2-1; 8 nucleotides align to TRBD2. From germline, CDR1 is SQVTM and CDR2 ANQGSEA. Trimming took 3 bases from V and 4 from J; bases not matched to a gene: 8. This CDR3 is 15 amino acids long. CDR3 residues: CSVDGRGASYNEQFF. CDR3 coding DNA: TGCAGCGTTGACGGGAGGGGGGCCTCTTACAATGAGCAGTTCTTC.